These T cell receptor beta chains were read from a single sample in a study of control samples from healthy donors and cancer patients. Sequencing was performed with immunoSEQ multiplex PCR; in TCRdb, only in-frame clones are kept and a portion is missing. The top ten clones hold over 1.5% of a sample with about 150,000 clones, about 86% of them seen once. Sequencing input: blood. These receptors came from a young man in good health. CDR3s include the opening cysteine and the closing phenylalanine or tryptophan. Each record gives: V gene, D gene, clone size, J gene, CDR3 length, CDR3 DNA, CDR3 protein. A D gene is named only where the DNA matches it firmly. Size values are once, few and many counts, or a class for expanded clones, and some rows have none.

TRBV2	-	-	TRBJ1-2	13	TGTGCCAGCAGTGAAGGGGCTGAAAGTGGCTACACCTTC	CASSEGAESGYTF
TRBV6-2/TRBV6-3	-	few	TRBJ2-7	15	TGTGCCAGCAGTTACGGGGTCGGGGGCGTCTACGAGCAGTACTTC	CASSYGVGGVYEQYF
TRBV4-1	TRBD2	-	TRBJ2-5	17	TGCGCCAGCAGCCAGACTAGCGGGGGAGGCTACCAAGAGACCCAGTACTTC	CASSQTSGGGYQETQYF
TRBV5-4	-	once	TRBJ1-2	16	TGTGCCAGCAGCCACTGGTCCTCCTCGAGTCACTATGGCTACACCTTC	CASSHWSSSSHYGYTF
TRBV29-1	TRBD2	-	TRBJ2-6	15	TGCAGCGCCTCGGGGGGGTTTTACGGGGCCAACGTCCTGACTTTC	CSASGGFYGANVLTF
TRBV12-5	-	-	TRBJ2-2	14	TGTGCTAGTGCCCTAGACAGTAGCACCGGGGAGCTGTTTTTT	CASALDSSTGELFF
TRBV12-3/TRBV12-4	-	once	TRBJ1-2	12	TGTGCCAGCAGTGCAGGGGAGAGTGGCTACACCTTC	CASSAGESGYTF
TRBV5-4	-	-	TRBJ1-1	14	TGTGCCAGCAGCCCCCTGGCAGGGTTCACTGAAGCTTTCTTT	CASSPLAGFTEAFF
TRBV19	-	-	TRBJ1-5	16	TGTGCCAGTAGTACCCCGGGGCAGGGGCCAGATCAGCCCCAGCATTTT	CASSTPGQGPDQPQHF
TRBV5-1	TRBD1	-	TRBJ1-6	16	TGCGCCAGCAGCGATCCGGGACAGGGCATTAATTCACCCCTCCACTTT	CASSDPGQGINSPLHF
TRBV4-3	-	-	TRBJ1-2	14	TGCGCCAGCAGCCAAGATGGAGACAGCTATGGCTACACCTTC	CASSQDGDSYGYTF
TRBV5-1	TRBD1	-	TRBJ2-1	17	TGCGCCAGCAGCTTGGACAGGGGGCGAAGCTCCTACAATGAGCAGTTCTTC	CASSLDRGRSSYNEQFF
TRBV27	-	-	TRBJ2-3	14	TGTGCCAGCAGTTTAGGAGCTAGCACAGATACGCAGTATTTT	CASSLGASTDTQYF
TRBV13	-	-	TRBJ1-1	14	TGTGCCAGCAGCTCCGGCACACCTACCACTGAAGCTTTCTTT	CASSSGTPTTEAFF
TRBV5-4	TRBD1	-	TRBJ2-3	15	TGTGCCAGCAGCTCTCGGGACAGGGGAACAGATACGCAGTATTTT	CASSSRDRGTDTQYF
TRBV7-2	TRBD1	-	TRBJ1-5	14	TGTGCCAGCAGCTCAGGACAGGGGTATCAGCCCCAGCATTTT	CASSSGQGYQPQHF
TRBV3-1/TRBV3-2	-	-	TRBJ2-7	15	TGTGCCAGCAGCCAAGTTGCCTGGGGGCTGTACGAGCAGTACTTC	CASSQVAWGLYEQYF
TRBV4-3	TRBD1	once	TRBJ2-7	16	TGCGCCAGCAGCCAATCACTAGGGGGCGCCGACTACGAGCAGTACTTC	CASSQSLGGADYEQYF
TRBV27	TRBD1	few	TRBJ1-2	13	TGTGCCAGCAGTCCGCCGACAGGGAAAGGCTACACCTTC	CASSPPTGKGYTF
TRBV28	-	once	TRBJ1-3	16	TGTGCCAGCAGTTCCTCGGTCAGGGGCTCTGGAAACACCATATATTTT	CASSSSVRGSGNTIYF
TRBV30	-	-	TRBJ1-3	14	TGTGCCTGGAGCCGACCCTCTTCTGGAAACACCATATATTTT	CAWSRPSSGNTIYF
TRBV28	-	few	TRBJ1-5	16	TGTGCCAGCAGTTTATCTCAGGACGGTAGCAATCAGCCCCAGCATTTT	CASSLSQDGSNQPQHF
TRBV19	-	-	TRBJ1-6	12	TGTGCCAGTAGCCAAGCTCATTCACCCCTCCACTTT	CASSQAHSPLHF